This TCR beta chain emerged from a study of blood T cell repertoires in COVID-19. Repertoires were generated with immunoSEQ multiplex PCR, while TCRdb's copy carries only in-frame clones and drops some. Here the sample spans about 180,000 clones, under 90% being singletons. This CDR3 has 13 residues. The V gene lost 0 bases and the J gene lost 6 bases, with 5 bases spanning the gap. Germline V gives CDR1 SGHDN, CDR2 FVKESK. Sequencing was done on a sample of peripheral blood. The chain is built from TRBV14 and TRBJ2-2; D call uncertain. The receptor was isolated from a human donor in a cohort sampled during active COVID-19. The CDR3 coding sequence is TGTGCCAGCAGCCAAGATCTTGCCGGGGAGCTGTTTTTT. This sequence encodes CASSQDLAGELFF.